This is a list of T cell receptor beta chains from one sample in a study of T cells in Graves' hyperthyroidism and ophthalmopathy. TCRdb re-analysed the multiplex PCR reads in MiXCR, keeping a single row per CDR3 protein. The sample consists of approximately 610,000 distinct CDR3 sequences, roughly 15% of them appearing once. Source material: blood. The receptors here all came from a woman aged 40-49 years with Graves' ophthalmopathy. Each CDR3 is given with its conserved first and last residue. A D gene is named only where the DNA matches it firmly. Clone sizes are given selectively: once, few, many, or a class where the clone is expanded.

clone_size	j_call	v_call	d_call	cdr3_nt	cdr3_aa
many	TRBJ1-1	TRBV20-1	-	TGCAGTGCTAGAGATCTGGGCAGACTAAACACTGAAGCTTTCTTT	CSARDLGRLNTEAFF
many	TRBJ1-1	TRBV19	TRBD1	TGTGCCAGTAGCGTTGAGGACAGGGGCCCGAACACTGAAGCTTTCTTT	CASSVEDRGPNTEAFF
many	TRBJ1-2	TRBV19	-	TGTGCCAGTAGCCCAGGGGTTGGGAACTATGGCTACACCTTC	CASSPGVGNYGYTF
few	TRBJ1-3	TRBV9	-	TGTGCCAGCAGCGGAGGGGTCGCTGGAAACACCATATATTTT	CASSGGVAGNTIYF
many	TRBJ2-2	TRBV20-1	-	TGCAGTGCTAGAACCCCCCAGGGCACCGGGGAGCTGTTTTTT	CSARTPQGTGELFF
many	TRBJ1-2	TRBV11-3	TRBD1	TGTGCCAGCAGCCAGGGACAGAACTATGGCTACACCTTC	CASSQGQNYGYTF
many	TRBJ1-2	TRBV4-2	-	TGTGCCAGCAGCCAAGAACGACGGATAGCTAACTATGGCTACACCTTC	CASSQERRIANYGYTF
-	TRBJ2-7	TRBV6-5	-	TGTGCCAGCAGTTTCCGTCCCGGGACCCTGGGCTACGAGCAGTACTTC	CASSFRPGTLGYEQYF
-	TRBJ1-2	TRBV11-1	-	TGTGCCAGCAGCGGGGGCGGACTGAGAGCTAACTATGGCTACACCTTC	CASSGGGLRANYGYTF
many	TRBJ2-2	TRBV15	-	TGTGCCACCAGCAGAGATGAGGCGAACACCGGGGAGCTGTTTTTT	CATSRDEANTGELFF
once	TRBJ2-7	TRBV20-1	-	TGCAGTGCTAGACCCCGGGACACTTGGGGGGAGCAGTACTTC	CSARPRDTWGEQYF
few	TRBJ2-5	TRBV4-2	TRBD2	TGTGCCAGCAGCCAAGCCACCGGGACTAGCGAAGAGACCCAGTACTTC	CASSQATGTSEETQYF
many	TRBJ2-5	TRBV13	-	TGTGCCAGCAGCAGCCGGGACACCCAAGAGACCCAGTACTTC	CASSSRDTQETQYF
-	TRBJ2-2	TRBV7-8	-	TGTGCCAGCAGAGTACTTGTGGACAGCACCGGGGAGCTGTTTTTT	CASRVLVDSTGELFF